Each of the 2 T cell receptor beta chains below was sequenced from the same sample in a study of T cells in Graves' hyperthyroidism and ophthalmopathy. The TCR beta CDR3 regions underwent amplification using RNA transcripts as the source. Primed by the HTBI set, a first-round RT-PCR was run on the TCR CDR3. TCRdb ran MiXCR on the multiplex PCR reads and lists one entry per CDR3 protein. Counted here are some 600,000 distinct CDR3 sequences, about 15% occurring once; the ten biggest clones make up around 5.4%. Sequences were obtained from blood. These receptors were collected from a woman in her 30s with Graves' hyperthyroidism that later progressed to Graves' ophthalmopathy.

This clonotype has a count of ten or more. The rearrangement joins TRBV20-1 to TRBJ2-1, with TRBD2 as a possible D gene (5 bases). There are 11 residues in the CDR3. Germline V gives CDR1 DFQATT, CDR2 SNEGSKA (reference sequence). Trimming removed 2 bases from V and 13 bases from J, with 12 bases in between. CDR3 loop: CSARIAPEQFF. DNA of the CDR3: TGCAGTGCTAGAATAGCGCCTGAACAGTTCTTC.

J is TRBJ2-7 and V is TRBV11-2; D might be TRBD2 (6 bases). The CDR3 covers 14 residues. Germline CDR1 reads SGHAT; CDR2 reads FQNNGV. Trimming left V 2 bases short and J 4 bases short, with 12 bases between. The CDR3, as DNA: TGTGCCAGCAGCTTAAGGCTAGCGTCATACGAGCAGTACTTC. This translates into CASSLRLASYEQYF.